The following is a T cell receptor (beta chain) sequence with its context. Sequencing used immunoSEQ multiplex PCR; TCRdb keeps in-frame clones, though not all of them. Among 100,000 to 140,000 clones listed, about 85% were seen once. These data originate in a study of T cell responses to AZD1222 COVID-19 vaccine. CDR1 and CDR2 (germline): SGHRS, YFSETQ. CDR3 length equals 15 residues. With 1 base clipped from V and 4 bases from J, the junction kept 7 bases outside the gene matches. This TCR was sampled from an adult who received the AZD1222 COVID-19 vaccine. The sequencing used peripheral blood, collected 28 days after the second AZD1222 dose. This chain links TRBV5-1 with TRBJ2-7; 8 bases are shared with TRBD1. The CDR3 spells CASSLYQGATYEQYF. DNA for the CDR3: TGCGCCAGCAGCTTGTATCAGGGGGCTACTTACGAGCAGTACTTC.